This T cell receptor beta chain came from a study of regulatory T cells in long-lasting Graves disease. This clonotype was recorded many times. V dropped 0 bases and J dropped 3 bases, with 15 bases sitting between them. The CDR3 has 16 residues. Germline lookup yields CDR1 SGHRS and CDR2 YFSETQ. According to the study, TCR beta libraries were built with iRepertoire HTBI primers and CDR3-region Arm-PCR. Authors' processing steps: Taken together, the samples had around 60 TRBV and approximately 15 TRBJ segments identified. TCRdb fed the multiplex PCR reads into MiXCR, producing one record per CDR3 protein. What appears here as the V and J calls and clone size reflects TCRdb's work, not the paper's. The sample consists of more than 450,000 distinct CDR3 sequences, around 16% of them appearing once. Indicated time point: newly diagnosed GD, antithyroid drugs for less than 3 months. PBMC RNA was the source of the TCR library.

The data were also submitted as part of a second study, on T cells in Graves' hyperthyroidism and ophthalmopathy. From that second work: In the first-round RT-PCR of the TCR CDR3, the HTBI primer set was used.

The chain recombines TRBV5-1 with TRBJ1-1; no clear D gene. The sequenced sample was peripheral blood mononuclear cells (PBMCs), obtained at new diagnosis, from a patient treated with antithyroid drugs. The sequence derives from a man between 35 and 55 years old with Graves disease. This CDR3 reads CASSLGLEQRHTEAFF. DNA of the CDR3: TGCGCCAGCAGCTTGGGGCTCGAACAGAGGCACACTGAAGCTTTCTTT.